This T cell receptor (beta chain) was documented in a study of ipilimumab plus nivolumab after autologous stem cell transplantation. This table comes from immunoSEQ multiplex PCR, and its TCRdb copy is limited to in-frame clones, with some not included. The profile shows about 1,500 clones, about nine tenths of them singletons. CDR1 MDHEN and CDR2 SYDVKM come from the germline V gene. The CDR3 sequence is 15 residues long. The material sequenced was PBMCs, taken in a trial of ipilimumab plus nivolumab as post-transplant consolidation. The rearrangement joins TRBV28 to TRBJ2-5, with TRBD1 identical over 9 bases. The J call may be wrong; the DNA end is better matched by TRBJ2-7. The clonotype originates from a male donor with multiple myeloma. The CDR3 sequence is CASSSLDRGTYEQYF. CDR3 DNA sequence: TGTGCCAGCAGTTCACTCGACAGGGGGACGTACGAGCAGTACTTC.